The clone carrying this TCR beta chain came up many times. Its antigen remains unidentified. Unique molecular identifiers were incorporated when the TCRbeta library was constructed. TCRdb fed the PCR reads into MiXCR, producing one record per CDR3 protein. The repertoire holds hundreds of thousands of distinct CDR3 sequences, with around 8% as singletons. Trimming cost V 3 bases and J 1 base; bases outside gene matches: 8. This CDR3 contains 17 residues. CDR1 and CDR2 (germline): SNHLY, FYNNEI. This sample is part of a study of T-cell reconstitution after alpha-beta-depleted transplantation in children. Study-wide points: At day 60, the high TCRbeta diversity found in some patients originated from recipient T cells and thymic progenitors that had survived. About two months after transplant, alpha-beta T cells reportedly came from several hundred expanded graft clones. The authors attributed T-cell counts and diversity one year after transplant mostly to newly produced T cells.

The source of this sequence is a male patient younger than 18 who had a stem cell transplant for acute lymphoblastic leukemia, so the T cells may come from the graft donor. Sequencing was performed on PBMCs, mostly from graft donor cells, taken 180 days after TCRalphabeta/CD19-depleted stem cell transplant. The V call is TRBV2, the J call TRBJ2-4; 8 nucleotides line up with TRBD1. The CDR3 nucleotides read TGTGCCAGCAGTGACCCCAAGACAGGGGTGGCCAAAAACATTCAGTACTTC. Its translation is CASSDPKTGVAKNIQYF.